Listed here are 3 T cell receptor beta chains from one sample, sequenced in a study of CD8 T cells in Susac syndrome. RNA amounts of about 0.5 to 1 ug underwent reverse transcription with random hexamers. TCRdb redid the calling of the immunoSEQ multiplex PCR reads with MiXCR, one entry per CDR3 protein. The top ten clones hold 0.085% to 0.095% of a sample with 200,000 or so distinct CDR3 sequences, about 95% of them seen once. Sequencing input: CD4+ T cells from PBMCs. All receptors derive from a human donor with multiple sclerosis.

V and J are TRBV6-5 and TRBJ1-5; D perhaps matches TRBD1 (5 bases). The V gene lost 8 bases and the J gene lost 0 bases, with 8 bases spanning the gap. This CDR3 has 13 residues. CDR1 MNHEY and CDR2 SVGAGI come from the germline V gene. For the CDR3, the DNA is TGTGCCAGCGGGGGTGATAGCAATCAGCCCCAGCATTTT. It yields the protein CASGGDSNQPQHF.

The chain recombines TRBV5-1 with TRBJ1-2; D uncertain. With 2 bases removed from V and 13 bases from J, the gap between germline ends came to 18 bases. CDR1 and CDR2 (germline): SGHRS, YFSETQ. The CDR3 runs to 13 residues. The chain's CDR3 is CASSFRPEGSCTF. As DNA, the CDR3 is TGCGCCAGCAGCTTCCGGCCAGAGGGCTCGTGCACCTTC. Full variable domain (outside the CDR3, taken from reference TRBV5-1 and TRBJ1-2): KAGVTQTPRYLIKTRGQQVTLSCSPISGHRSVSWYQQTPGQGLQFLFEYFSETQRNKGNFPGRFSGRQFSNSRSEMNVSTLELGDSALYLCASSFRPEGSCTFGSGTRLTVV.

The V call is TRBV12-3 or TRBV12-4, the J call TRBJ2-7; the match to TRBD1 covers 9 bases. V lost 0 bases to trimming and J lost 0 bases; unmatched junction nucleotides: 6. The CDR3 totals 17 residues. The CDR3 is CASSLAYDRGSSYEQYF. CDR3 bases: TGTGCCAGCAGTTTAGCGTACGACAGGGGGAGCTCCTACGAGCAGTACTTC.